These 17 T cell receptor beta chains were sequenced from one sample in a study of blood T cell repertoires in COVID-19. Sequencing was performed with immunoSEQ multiplex PCR; in TCRdb, only in-frame clones are kept and a portion is missing. The table lists about 280,000 clones, around 85% of them singletons. The source material was PBMCs or T cells enriched from blood (not recorded which). The receptors here all came from a woman aged 45-60 years who had recovered from COVID-19.

The gene calls are TRBV27 and TRBJ1-2; D is uncertain. This CDR3 spans 13 amino acids. The V end was cut by 1 base, the J end by 0 bases, with 3 bases between. In germline, CDR1 is MNHEY, CDR2 SMNVEV (reference sequence). CDR3 in amino acids: CASSLFSNYGYTF. In DNA form, the CDR3 reads TGTGCCAGCAGTTTATTCTCTAACTATGGCTACACCTTC.

This clone has only one observation. The rearrangement links TRBV5-1 to TRBJ2-1; tentatively, D is TRBD1 (5 bases). The germline gives CDR1 SGHRS, CDR2 YFSETQ. The CDR3 spans 15 residues. The V end lost 2 bases, the J end lost 0 bases, and 9 bases lay between the germline ends. CDR3 nucleotides: TGCGCCAGCAGCTTCGACAGTAACTCCTACAATGAGCAGTTCTTC. The encoded protein is CASSFDSNSYNEQFF. The variable domain in full, with the rest retrieved from reference TRBV5-1 and TRBJ2-1, is KAGVTQTPRYLIKTRGQQVTLSCSPISGHRSVSWYQQTPGQGLQFLFEYFSETQRNKGNFPGRFSGRQFSNSRSEMNVSTLELGDSALYLCASSFDSNSYNEQFFGPGTRLTVL.

The chain recombines TRBV28 with TRBJ2-5; 8 nucleotides agree with TRBD2. Germline assignment: CDR1 MDHEN and CDR2 SYDVKM. The CDR3 is 15 residues long. With 4 bases clipped from V and 2 bases from J, the junction kept 6 bases outside the gene matches. The CDR3, as DNA: TGTGCCAGCAGTTCGACTAGCGTGACACAAGAGACCCAGTACTTC. Its protein is CASSSTSVTQETQYF.

This CDR3 is CATSDSLGKLVTTNEKLFF. CDR3 coding DNA: TGTGCCACCAGTGATTCACTCGGGAAACTGGTTACAACTAATGAAAAACTGTTTTTT. The J gene is TRBJ1-4, the V gene TRBV24-1; D remains unclear. The CDR3 spans 19 residues. Germline CDR1 and CDR2: KGHDR and SFDVKD. Trimming took 2 bases from V and 0 from J, leaving 18 bases between them.

CDR3 in amino acids: CASSRGHQALEKLFF. The CDR3, as DNA: TGTGCCAGCAGCAGGGGACATCAGGCTCTTGAAAAACTGTTTTTT. This chain uses TRBV7-6 with TRBJ1-4, with D possibly matching TRBD1 (6 bases). The CDR3 consists of 15 residues. Germline V gives CDR1 SGHVS, CDR2 FNYEAQ. Deletions cut 5 bases from V and 7 bases from J, with 17 bases between.

The V and J genes are TRBV18 and TRBJ2-7; D perhaps matches TRBD1 (6 bases). Germline-derived CDR1 and CDR2 are KGHSH and LQKENI. V was trimmed by 3 bases and J by 2 bases, leaving 11 bases between them. The CDR3 has 14 amino acids. CDR3 residues: CASSPRGDTYEQYF. In DNA form, the CDR3 reads TGTGCCAGCTCACCCCGAGGGGACACCTACGAGCAGTACTTC.

The rearrangement uses TRBV16 and TRBJ2-3, with 10 nucleotides matching TRBD2. Unmatched junction bases numbered 6, after V lost 4 bases and J lost 2 bases. CDR3 size: 16 residues. Germline CDR1 is KGHSY and CDR2 is FQNENV. CDR3 in amino acids: CASSLRAGGNTDTQYF. As DNA, the CDR3 is TGTGCCAGCAGCCTCCGAGCGGGAGGGAACACAGATACGCAGTATTTT.

This sequence joins TRBV6-4 and TRBJ1-1; D is unclear. V was trimmed by 5 bases and J by 7 bases, leaving 17 bases between them. The CDR3 spans 14 residues. Looked up from germline, CDR1 is MRHNA and CDR2 is SNTAGT. Written as DNA, the CDR3 is TGTGCCAGCAGTACAAGAGGGCGGGTTAATGAAGCTTTCTTT. This translates into CASSTRGRVNEAFF.

This clone occurred many times. J is TRBJ2-7 and V is TRBV7-2; 14 positions agree with TRBD2. The CDR3 contains 18 residues. CDR1 SGHTA and CDR2 FQGNSA come from the germline V gene. After removal of 0 bases from V and 2 bases from J, the junction contained 6 bases not matched to a gene. The CDR3 protein is CASSLARLAGGGAYEQYF. The CDR3, as DNA: TGTGCCAGCAGCTTAGCCAGACTAGCGGGAGGGGGTGCCTACGAGCAGTACTTC.

V is TRBV12-5 and J is TRBJ2-2; perhaps TRBD2 as D (5 bases). Trimming cost V 4 bases and J 9 bases, with 9 bases left between them. Germline V lookup: CDR1 LGHNT, CDR2 FRNRAP. The CDR3 length is 12 residues. The CDR3 is CASGSGSRELFF. CDR3 bases: TGTGCTAGTGGTTCGGGGAGCCGGGAGCTGTTTTTT.

The chain has TRBV6-4 and TRBJ1-5; unclear D gene. This CDR3 has 16 amino acids. V lost 6 bases to trimming and J lost 6 bases, with 21 bases between them. Germline lookup yields CDR1 MRHNA and CDR2 SNTAGT. CDR3 loop: CASSLGLPLASQPQHF. CDR3 coding DNA: TGTGCCAGCAGCCTCGGACTCCCCTTGGCAAGTCAGCCCCAGCATTTT.

This chain uses TRBV10-1 with TRBJ2-3; 9 bases map to TRBD2. This CDR3 has 15 residues. CDR1 and CDR2 (germline): WNHNN, SYGVQD (reference sequence). J lost 2 bases, V lost 5 bases, and 5 bases had no gene match. The CDR3 reads CASSFAGGNTDTQYF. The CDR3 nucleotides are TGCGCCAGCAGTTTCGCGGGAGGGAACACAGATACGCAGTATTTT.

The gene calls are TRBV6-5 and TRBJ2-3, with 7 bases fitting TRBD2. Trimming at V came to 4 bases and at J to 4 bases, leaving 8 bases not matched to a gene. CDR1 and CDR2 (germline): MNHEY, SVGAGI. The CDR3 spans 15 residues. The CDR3 reads CASSSQGGIPDTQYF. The CDR3 coding sequence is TGTGCCAGCAGTTCCCAGGGAGGGATTCCAGATACGCAGTATTTT.

The chain combines TRBV12-3 or TRBV12-4 with TRBJ1-2, with 7 bases matching TRBD1. The CDR3 is 12 residues long. The junction had 4 bases not matched to a gene; V was cut back by 4 bases and J by 8 bases. CDR3 nucleotides: TGTGCCAGCAGTTCAGGGGGAGGAGGCTACACCTTC. It translates to CASSSGGGGYTF.

This clone was observed a few times. The CDR3 nucleotides are TGTGCCAGCAGTATTGCCAGGGGAACTGAAAAACTGTTTTTT. Residues: CASSIARGTEKLFF. The chain employs TRBV13 and TRBJ1-4; D may be TRBD1 (6 bases). The germline V gene encodes CDR1 PRHDT and CDR2 FYEKMQ (reference sequence). CDR3 size: 14 residues. Trimming left V 6 bases short and J 7 bases short, with 15 bases between.

The gene calls are TRBV3-1 (or the pseudogene TRBV3-2) and TRBJ2-6; the D gene is possibly TRBD1 (5 bases). CDR3 length: 18 amino acids. Germline values: CDR1 LGHDT, CDR2 YNNKEL (reference sequence). V was trimmed by 1 base and J by 0 bases, leaving 13 bases between them. CDR3 in DNA: TGTGCCAGCAGCCAAGGGAAGGGGCTTAGCTCTGGGGCCAACGTCCTGACTTTC. This translates into CASSQGKGLSSGANVLTF.

The rearrangement joins TRBV4-2 to TRBJ1-4; possibly TRBD1 for D (5 bases). Germline loops: CDR1 LGHNA, CDR2 YNFKEQ. The CDR3 consists of 11 residues. The germline V and J ends were trimmed by 9 bases and 4 bases, with 6 bases remaining between them. The CDR3 DNA reads TGTGCCAGTAGGGGTAATGAAAAACTGTTTTTT. Its translation is CASRGNEKLFF.